This T cell receptor (beta chain) was sequenced in a study of T cell responses to AZD1222 COVID-19 vaccine. A remark on this clone: At one end, the junction sequence differs from germline, possibly due to a read error.

TCRdb's table, derived via immunoSEQ multiplex PCR, lists solely in-frame clones and lacks some. In the table there are 150,000 to 200,000 clones, 90% to 95% of which are singletons. CDR1 and CDR2 from the germline V gene are SGHAT and FQDESV (reference sequence). The CDR3 is 14 residues long. The TCR sequence derives from an adult who received the AZD1222 COVID-19 vaccine. This sample comprised peripheral blood, obtained 28 days after the second AZD1222 dose. The chain joins TRBV11-1 to TRBJ2-2; D uncertain. The CDR3 loop is CASRLGASTGELFF. CDR3 sequence (DNA): TGTGCCAGCAGATTAGGAGCTAGCACCGGGGAGCTGTTTTTT. Full variable domain (outside the CDR3, taken from reference TRBV11-1 and TRBJ2-2): EAEVAQSPRYKITEKSQAVAFWCDPISGHATLYWYRQILGQGPELLVQFQDESVVDDSQLPKDRFSAERLKGVDSTLKIQPAELGDSAMYLCASRLGASTGELFFGEGSRLTVL.